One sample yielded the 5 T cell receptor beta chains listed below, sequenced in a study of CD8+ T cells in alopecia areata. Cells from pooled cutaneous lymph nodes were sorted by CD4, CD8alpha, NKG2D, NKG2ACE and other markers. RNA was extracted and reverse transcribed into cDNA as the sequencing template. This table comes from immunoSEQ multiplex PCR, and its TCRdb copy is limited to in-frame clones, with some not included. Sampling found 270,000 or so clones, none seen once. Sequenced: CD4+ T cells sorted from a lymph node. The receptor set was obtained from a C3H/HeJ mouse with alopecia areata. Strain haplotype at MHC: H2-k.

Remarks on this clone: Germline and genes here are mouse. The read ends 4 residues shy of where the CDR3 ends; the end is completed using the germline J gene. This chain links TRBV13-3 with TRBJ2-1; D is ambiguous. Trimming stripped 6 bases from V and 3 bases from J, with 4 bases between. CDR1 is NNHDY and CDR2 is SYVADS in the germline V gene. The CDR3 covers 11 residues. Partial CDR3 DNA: TGTGCCAGCATGGGCTATGCT. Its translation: CASMGYA. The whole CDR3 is CASMGYAEQFF.

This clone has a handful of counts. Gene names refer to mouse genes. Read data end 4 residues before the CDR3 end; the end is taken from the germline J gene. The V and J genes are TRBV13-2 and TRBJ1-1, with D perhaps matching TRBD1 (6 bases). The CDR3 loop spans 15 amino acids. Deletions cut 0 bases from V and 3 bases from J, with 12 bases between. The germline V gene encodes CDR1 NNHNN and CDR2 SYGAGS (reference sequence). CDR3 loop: CASGDVGGADTEVFF. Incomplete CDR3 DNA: TGTGCCAGCGGTGATGTGGGGGGGGCCGACACA.

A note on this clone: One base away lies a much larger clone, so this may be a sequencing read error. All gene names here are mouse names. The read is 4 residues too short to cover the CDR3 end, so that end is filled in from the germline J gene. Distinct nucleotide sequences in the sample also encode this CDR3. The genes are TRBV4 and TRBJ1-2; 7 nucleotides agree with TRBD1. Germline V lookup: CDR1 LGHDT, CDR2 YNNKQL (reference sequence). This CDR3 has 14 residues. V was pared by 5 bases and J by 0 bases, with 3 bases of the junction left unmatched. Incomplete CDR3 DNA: TGTGCCAGCAGCCGACAGGGTGCAAACTCC. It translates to CASSRQGANS. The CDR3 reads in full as CASSRQGANSDYTF. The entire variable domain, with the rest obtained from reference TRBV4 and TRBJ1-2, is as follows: ETAVFQTPNYHVTQVGNEVSFNCKQTLGHDTMYWYKQDSKKLLKIMFSYNNKQLIVNETVPRRFSPQSSDKAHLNLRIKSVEPEDSAVYLCASSRQGANSDYTFGSGTRLLVI.

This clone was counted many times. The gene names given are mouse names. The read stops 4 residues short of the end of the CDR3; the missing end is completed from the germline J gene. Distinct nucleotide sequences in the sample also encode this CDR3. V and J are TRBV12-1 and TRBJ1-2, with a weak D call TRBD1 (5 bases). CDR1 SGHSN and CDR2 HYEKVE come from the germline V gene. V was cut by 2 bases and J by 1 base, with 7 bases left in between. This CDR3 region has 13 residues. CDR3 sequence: CASSPQGNSDYTF. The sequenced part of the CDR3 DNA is TGTGCCAGCTCTCCTCAGGGAAACTCC.

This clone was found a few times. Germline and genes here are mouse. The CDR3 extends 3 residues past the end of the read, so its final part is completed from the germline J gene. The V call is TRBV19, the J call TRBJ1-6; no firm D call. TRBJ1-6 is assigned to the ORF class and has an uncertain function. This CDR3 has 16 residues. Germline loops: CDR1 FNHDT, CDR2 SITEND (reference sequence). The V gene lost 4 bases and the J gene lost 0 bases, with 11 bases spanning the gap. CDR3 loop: CASSFPHHSYNSPLYF. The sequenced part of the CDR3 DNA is TGTGCCAGCAGTTTCCCACATCATTCCTATAATTCGCCC.